Presented here are 12 T cell receptor beta chains from one specimen sequenced in a study of blood T cell repertoires in COVID-19. The protocol was immunoSEQ multiplex PCR, while the TCRdb copy is restricted to in-frame clones and leaves out a portion. The sample records some 190,000 clones, about four fifths being singletons. Material: peripheral blood. These receptors were collected from a woman aged 55-69 years with COVID-19, enrolled during active disease.

V and J are TRBV2 and TRBJ2-3; a weak D match, TRBD1 (5 bases). The CDR3 consists of 15 residues. CDR1 and CDR2 (germline): SNHLY, FYNNEI. With 5 bases removed from V and 0 bases from J, the gap between germline ends came to 12 bases. The CDR3 region has the DNA TGTGCCAGCAGTATCGACAGAACTAGCACAGATACGCAGTATTTT. Translated, it gives CASSIDRTSTDTQYF.

The rearrangement links TRBV6-2 or TRBV6-3 to TRBJ2-2; 8 bases line up with TRBD2. The junction had 7 bases not matched to a gene; V was cut back by 2 bases and J by 2 bases. Per the germline V gene, CDR1 is MNHEY and CDR2 is SVGEGT. The CDR3 sequence is 17 residues long. For the CDR3, the DNA is TGTGCCAGCAGTTACCTCCGGACTAGCTATAACACCGGGGAGCTGTTTTTT. Amino acid sequence: CASSYLRTSYNTGELFF.

This clone was counted a single time. The chain combines TRBV29-1 with TRBJ2-5; maybe TRBD1 (6 bases). Germline V gene lookup returns CDR1 SQVTM and CDR2 ANQGSEA. This CDR3 is built from 14 residues. The V gene lost 0 bases and the J gene lost 2 bases, with 10 bases spanning the gap. The CDR3: CSVEDLGQQETQYF. The CDR3 DNA sequence: TGCAGCGTTGAAGACCTAGGACAGCAAGAGACCCAGTACTTC.

The V gene is TRBV7-9, the J gene TRBJ2-2; D remains unclear. Between the trimmed V and J ends, which lost 0 bases and 4 bases, there was a span of 6 bases. CDR1 SEHNR and CDR2 FQNEAQ come from the germline V gene (reference sequence). The CDR3 has 14 residues. CDR3 in amino acids: CASSLAAITGELFF. CDR3 coding DNA: TGTGCCAGCAGCTTAGCCGCTATCACCGGGGAGCTGTTTTTT.

The chain joins TRBV30 to TRBJ1-5; maybe TRBD1 (5 bases). The CDR3 is made up of 15 amino acids. The V end lost 0 bases, the J end lost 11 bases, and 20 bases lay between the germline ends. Germline CDR1 and CDR2: GTSNPN and SVGIG (reference sequence). In DNA, the CDR3 is TGTGCCTGGAGTGTACATGGGACTTCCCGGGGGGCCCAGCATTTT. It codes for CAWSVHGTSRGAQHF.

The V call is TRBV7-9, the J call TRBJ1-4; 11 nucleotides match TRBD1. The CDR3 is 16 residues long. Trimming at V came to 1 base and at J to 2 bases, leaving 0 bases not matched to a gene. The germline V gene encodes CDR1 SEHNR and CDR2 FQNEAQ (reference sequence). CDR3 nucleotides: TGTGCCAGCAGCTTAGGGGACAGGGGGACTAATGAAAAACTGTTTTTT. This translates into CASSLGDRGTNEKLFF.

This sequence joins TRBV12-5 and TRBJ2-5; 7 nucleotides match TRBD1. This CDR3 is 14 amino acids long. Germline V gene sequence: CDR1 LGHNT, CDR2 FRNRAP. Losses at the gene ends were 7 bases for V and 0 bases for J; bases not matched to a gene: 5. As DNA, the CDR3 is TGTGCTAGTGCCCGGGGACAGAACCAAGAGACCCAGTACTTC. This translates into CASARGQNQETQYF. Full variable domain (rest looked up from reference TRBV12-5 and TRBJ2-5): DARVTQTPRHKVTEMGQEVTMRCQPILGHNTVFWYRQTMMQGLELLAYFRNRAPLDDSGMPKDRFSAEMPDATLATLKIQPSEPRDSAVYFCASARGQNQETQYFGPGTRLLVL.

This rearrangement joins TRBV28 to TRBJ2-5; D unclear. Germline values: CDR1 MDHEN, CDR2 SYDVKM. Deletions cut 7 bases from V and 1 base from J, with 10 bases between. The CDR3 is made up of 13 amino acids. The CDR3 DNA follows: TGTGCCAGCACCATTTCAGTCCAAGAGACCCAGTACTTC. Its protein is CASTISVQETQYF.

The V call is TRBV6-5, the J call TRBJ1-3; 8 bases agree with TRBD1. Per the germline V gene, CDR1 is MNHEY and CDR2 is SVGAGI. The CDR3 consists of 14 residues. After removal of 10 bases from V and 4 bases from J, the junction contained 9 bases not matched to a gene. CDR3 sequence reads: CATKRTGLGNTIYF. CDR3 nucleotide sequence: TGTGCCACTAAACGGACAGGGTTGGGAAACACCATATATTTT.

The rearrangement joins TRBV5-4 to TRBJ2-1; possible D gene TRBD1, 5 bases. Germline V CDR1 and CDR2: SGHNT, YYREEE (reference sequence). V was pared by 3 bases and J by 5 bases, with 15 bases between. The length of the CDR3 is 15 residues. CDR3 bases: TGTGCCAGCAGCTCCAGCATTCAGGGTCACAATGAGCAGTTCTTC. The encoded protein is CASSSSIQGHNEQFF.

This clone has more than one count but fewer than ten. The CDR3 loop reads CASSKNLGTGTYNEQFF. In nucleotides, the CDR3 is TGTGCCAGCAGCAAAAACCTTGGGACAGGGACCTACAATGAGCAGTTCTTC. The V gene is TRBV21-1, the J gene TRBJ2-1; no DNA check was done on the table's D call, TRBD1. TRBV21-1 is noted as a pseudogene. The CDR3 has 17 residues.

This clone was picked up a small number of times. V usage is TRBV19 and J usage is TRBJ1-2; 8 positions agree with TRBD1. Germline V gene lookup returns CDR1 LNHDA and CDR2 SQIVND (reference sequence). The CDR3 runs 12 residues. V was clipped by 4 bases and J by 8 bases; unmatched bases: 3. The CDR3 loop reads CASSTTGDGYTF. Here the CDR3 DNA reads TGTGCCAGTAGTACGACAGGGGACGGCTACACCTTC.